Presented here are 29 T cell receptor beta chains from one specimen sequenced in a study of patients and donors after allogeneic stem cell transplantation. Each CDR3 protein is one row after TCRdb ran MiXCR on the RT-PCR reads. Counted here are around 240,000 distinct CDR3 sequences, 12% to 15% occurring once; the ten biggest clones make up around 10%. The sequencing sample was made of blood, either unsorted or a sorted T cell fraction (not recorded which). These receptors all stem from a human donor who was either an allogeneic HSCT recipient or a stem cell or donor lymphocyte infusion donor (not recorded which). It is not recorded whose cells these are; they may come from a transplant donor.

This clonotype was counted a few times. The rearrangement links TRBV3-1 to TRBJ1-4; D remains ambiguous. V lost 4 bases, J lost 0 bases, and 6 bases lay in between. CDR1 and CDR2 from the germline V gene are LGHDT and YNNKEL (reference sequence). The CDR3 runs to 14 residues. The CDR3 protein is CASSPGTTNEKLFF. The CDR3, as DNA: TGTGCCAGCAGCCCCGGGACAACTAATGAAAAACTGTTTTTT.

Only a few counts were recorded for this clonotype. The chain carries TRBV20-1 and TRBJ1-2; 9 nucleotides agree with TRBD1. Losses at the gene ends were 5 bases for V and 5 bases for J; bases not matched to a gene: 12. The CDR3 runs to 15 residues. CDR1 is DFQATT and CDR2 is SNEGSKA in the germline V gene (reference sequence). DNA of the CDR3: TGCAGTGCTCAGTCAATACAGGGGGCAGAATATGGCTACACCTTC. It specifies CSAQSIQGAEYGYTF.

This clonotype has at least ten counts. The chain links TRBV5-1 to TRBJ2-2, with unresolved D. The CDR3 consists of 14 residues. Germline loops: CDR1 SGHRS, CDR2 YFSETQ. Trimming shortened V by 4 bases and J by 0 bases, and 7 bases separated the two germline ends. CDR3 DNA sequence: TGCGCCAGCAGCCGAGAATCGAACACCGGGGAGCTGTTTTTT. It codes for CASSRESNTGELFF.

In its sample, this clonotype was seen a few times. The chain employs TRBV19 and TRBJ1-3; TRBD1 is a possible D gene (6 bases). Germline values: CDR1 LNHDA, CDR2 SQIVND (reference sequence). V was cut by 8 bases and J by 7 bases, with 15 bases left in between. The CDR3 runs to 13 residues. The CDR3: CASQPRGWNTIYF. The CDR3 DNA sequence: TGTGCCAGTCAACCCAGGGGCTGGAACACCATATATTTT.

This sequence joins TRBV7-9 and TRBJ2-5; no reliable D call. The germline CDR1 and CDR2 sequences are SEHNR and FQNEAQ (reference sequence). Trimming removed 0 bases at V and 5 bases at J, with 10 bases between. CDR3 size: 14 residues. The CDR3 DNA reads TGTGCCAGCAGCTTAGCGACCGAAACCGAGACCCAGTACTTC. It translates to CASSLATETETQYF.

The DNA of the CDR3 is TGTGCCAGCAGCCGGCAAAGTGGTAGCGGGAGGGCGGGAGATACGCAGTATTTT. The encoded protein is CASSRQSGSGRAGDTQYF. The V and J genes are TRBV4-2 and TRBJ2-3, with 11 bases fitting TRBD2. The CDR3 sequence is 18 residues long. CDR1 and CDR2 (germline): LGHNA, YNFKEQ. After removal of 4 bases from V and 5 bases from J, the junction contained 14 bases not matched to a gene.

Only a few counts were recorded for this clonotype. The chain couples TRBV12-3 or TRBV12-4 to TRBJ1-1; a weak D match, TRBD1 (5 bases). This CDR3 is built from 14 residues. Trimming stripped 6 bases from V and 5 bases from J, with 16 bases between. DNA for the CDR3: TGTGCCAGCAGCCGGGGACGAGGAAATACTGAAGCTTTCTTT. Translating gives CASSRGRGNTEAFF.

This clonotype was seen a handful of times. The V and J genes are TRBV4-2 and TRBJ2-7; 11 nucleotides align to TRBD2. The V gene end was trimmed by 0 bases and the J gene end by 4 bases; junction bases not matched to a gene: 11. CDR1 and CDR2 from the germline V gene are LGHNA and YNFKEQ. This CDR3 has 18 residues. The CDR3 nucleotides read TGTGCCAGCAGCCAAGAATTAGCGGGAGGGCCTGTAAGGTACGAGCAGTACTTC. This gives the protein CASSQELAGGPVRYEQYF.

The chain recombines TRBV28 with TRBJ2-7; tentatively, D is TRBD1 or TRBD2 (5 bases each). Trimming took off 3 bases at V and 2 bases at J, with 8 bases between the two ends. Germline V gene lookup returns CDR1 MDHEN and CDR2 SYDVKM. The CDR3 runs 13 residues. The CDR3 region is CASSFQGPYEQYF. CDR3 in DNA: TGTGCCAGCAGTTTTCAGGGACCCTACGAGCAGTACTTC.

The V call is TRBV7-2, the J call TRBJ2-3; 8 bases are shared with TRBD1. The CDR3 covers 15 residues. Germline loops: CDR1 SGHTA, CDR2 FQGNSA. Trimming took 4 bases from V and 2 from J; bases not matched to a gene: 5. CDR3 nucleotides: TGTGCCAGCAGCTCTTCGGGACAGGTCACAGATACGCAGTATTTT. Translation: CASSSSGQVTDTQYF.

This sequence joins TRBV11-2 and TRBJ1-1; D not resolved. The V and J ends lost 5 bases and 4 bases respectively, with 11 bases between them. The CDR3 totals 13 residues. CDR1 SGHAT and CDR2 FQNNGV come from the germline V gene. In DNA, the CDR3 is TGTGCCAGCAGCATACACTTGAGCACTGAAGCTTTCTTT. It yields the protein CASSIHLSTEAFF.

This clonotype has a count of ten or more. This chain joins TRBV30 and TRBJ2-1; D remains unclear. CDR1 is GTSNPN, CDR2 SVGIG, per germline (reference sequence). The CDR3 is 13 residues long. Trimming left V 0 bases short and J 4 bases short, with 7 bases between. CDR3 region: CAWSVTEYNEQFF. The CDR3, as DNA: TGTGCCTGGAGTGTAACGGAATACAATGAGCAGTTCTTC.

The chain combines TRBV24-1 with TRBJ2-1; D is ambiguous. The CDR3 extends over 16 amino acids. CDR1 is KGHDR and CDR2 is SFDVKD in the germline V gene. V dropped 4 bases and J dropped 0 bases, with 12 bases sitting between them. CDR3 DNA sequence: TGTGCCACCAGTGACCCCGGAGAAGACTCCTACAATGAGCAGTTCTTC. Translating gives CATSDPGEDSYNEQFF.

This clonotype was seen ten or more times. The rearrangement joins TRBV9 to TRBJ2-7; D remains ambiguous. Germline-derived CDR1 and CDR2 are SGDLS and YYNGEE. V shed 0 bases and J shed 2 bases, with 6 bases lying between them. The CDR3 has 13 residues. CDR3 sequence: CASSVAPAYEQYF. CDR3 in DNA: TGTGCCAGCAGCGTAGCTCCCGCCTACGAGCAGTACTTC.

In its sample, this clonotype was seen a few times. The rearrangement links TRBV4-2 to TRBJ1-6; D perhaps matches TRBD1 (5 bases). CDR1 and CDR2 from the germline V gene are LGHNA and YNFKEQ. CDR3 length equals 15 residues. Trimming stripped 0 bases from V and 10 bases from J, with 13 bases between. CDR3 amino acids: CASSQDRERRSPLHF. CDR3 nucleotides: TGTGCCAGCAGCCAAGACAGGGAGAGGCGATCACCCCTCCACTTT.

CDR3: CASSSGTSGRHEQFF. CDR3 sequence (DNA): TGTGCCAGCAGCTCCGGGACTAGCGGGAGGCATGAGCAGTTCTTC. The rearrangement uses TRBV7-9 and TRBJ2-1; TRBD2 agrees at 15 bases. Per the germline V gene, CDR1 is SEHNR and CDR2 is FQNEAQ (reference sequence). The CDR3 has 15 residues. After removal of 4 bases from V and 8 bases from J, the junction contained 3 bases not matched to a gene.

This clonotype was observed many times. The V and J genes are TRBV2 and TRBJ2-3; D unclear. The germline CDR1 and CDR2 sequences are SNHLY and FYNNEI. Trimming removed 7 bases from V and 0 bases from J, with 5 bases in between. This CDR3 comprises 12 residues. The DNA of the CDR3 is TGTGCCAGCATCGGTAGCACAGATACGCAGTATTTT. This codes for CASIGSTDTQYF.

A few counts support this clonotype. Relative to the germline gene, one junction end is altered; a read error may explain this. The gene calls are TRBV9 and TRBJ1-6; D remains unclear. The CDR3 consists of 15 residues. Germline assignment: CDR1 SGDLS and CDR2 YYNGEE. The CDR3 DNA follows: TGTGCCAGCAGCGCGCGGGCCTCCCATAATTCACCCCTCCACTTT. Its translation is CASSARASHNSPLHF.

The V call is TRBV11-1, the J call TRBJ1-2, with 11 nucleotides matching TRBD1. Trimming removed 5 bases from V and 0 bases from J; junction bases left unmatched: 2. Germline values: CDR1 SGHAT, CDR2 FQDESV (reference sequence). The CDR3 runs 15 residues. The CDR3 region is CASSVDRGPNYGYTF. The CDR3 DNA follows: TGTGCCAGCAGCGTGGACAGGGGGCCTAACTATGGCTACACCTTC.

This clonotype was counted many times. The chain is built from TRBV19 and TRBJ2-4; tentative D call: TRBD1 (5 bases). Germline V lookup: CDR1 LNHDA, CDR2 SQIVND (reference sequence). The germline V and J ends were trimmed by 7 bases and 2 bases, with 15 bases remaining between them. The CDR3 contains 15 residues. CDR3 loop: CASTPPGYSKNIQYF. The CDR3 region has the DNA TGTGCCAGTACTCCCCCAGGGTACTCCAAAAACATTCAGTACTTC. Looking up the rest from reference TRBV19 and TRBJ2-4 gives the full variable domain: DGGITQSPKYLFRKEGQNVTLSCEQNLNHDAMYWYRQDPGQGLRLIYYSQIVNDFQKGDIAEGYSVSREKKESFPLTVTSAQKNPTAFYLCASTPPGYSKNIQYFGAGTRLSVL.

This clonotype was counted only a few times. V gene TRBV12-3 or TRBV12-4 combines with J gene TRBJ2-3; D is unresolved. V was clipped by 6 bases and J by 7 bases, with 8 bases between them. The CDR3 contains 11 residues. CDR3 residues: CASSHVYTQYF. Here the CDR3 DNA reads TGTGCCAGCAGCCACGTATATACGCAGTATTTT.

The rearrangement joins TRBV2 to TRBJ1-2; 10 bases are shared with TRBD1. The CDR3 covers 14 residues. J lost 4 bases, V lost 7 bases, and 6 bases had no gene match. Germline V gives CDR1 SNHLY, CDR2 FYNNEI. CDR3 bases: TGTGCCAGCACGACAGGGGGCGCAGGCTATGGCTACACCTTC. Residues: CASTTGGAGYGYTF.

This clonotype occurred a few times. The chain couples TRBV28 to TRBJ1-5, with TRBD1 matching 9 bases. Germline CDR1 MDHEN, CDR2 SYDVKM. Unmatched junction bases numbered 7, after V lost 6 bases and J lost 7 bases. This CDR3 region has 14 residues. The CDR3 sequence: CASRGTGGGQPQHF. The DNA of the CDR3 is TGTGCCAGCAGGGGTACAGGGGGCGGGCAGCCCCAGCATTTT.

V gene TRBV6-1 combines with J gene TRBJ1-2; 12 bases map to TRBD1. Germline loops: CDR1 MNHNS, CDR2 SASEGT. V lost 7 bases, J lost 4 bases, and 7 bases stayed unmatched. The CDR3 totals 15 residues. CDR3 loop: CASNAGTGGGYGYTF. CDR3 bases: TGTGCCAGCAACGCAGGGACAGGGGGCGGCTATGGCTACACCTTC.

The V gene is TRBV6-2 or TRBV6-3, the J gene TRBJ2-1, with TRBD2 matching over 8 bases. With 6 bases clipped from V and 3 bases from J, the junction kept 7 bases outside the gene matches. The CDR3 totals 15 residues. The germline V gene encodes CDR1 MNHEY and CDR2 SVGEGT. CDR3 in amino acids: CASSTGRGDYNEQFF. The CDR3 DNA reads TGTGCCAGCAGCACGGGGCGGGGGGACTACAATGAGCAGTTCTTC.

The DNA of the CDR3 is TGTGCCAGCAGCTCCGAAATGGGCTTGGAGCCCGAAAAACTGTTTTTT. It is translated as CASSSEMGLEPEKLFF. The chain carries TRBV6-2 or TRBV6-3 and TRBJ1-4; D unclear. CDR3 length: 16 residues. CDR1 and CDR2 from the germline V gene are MNHEY and SVGEGT. V was clipped by 6 bases and J by 8 bases, with 22 bases between them.

This chain links TRBV2 with TRBJ2-2; 10 nucleotides agree with TRBD1. V shed 5 bases and J 15 bases; nucleotides not matched to a gene: 3. Germline assignment: CDR1 SNHLY and CDR2 FYNNEI. This CDR3 region has 11 residues. This CDR3 reads CASSWDRGMFF. The CDR3 DNA is TGTGCCAGCAGTTGGGACAGGGGAATGTTTTTT.

This clonotype was recorded many times. CDR3 DNA sequence: TGTGCCAGCAGTTTGTATAGAAACACCATATATTTT. It yields the protein CASSLYRNTIYF. The rearrangement uses TRBV12-3 or TRBV12-4 and TRBJ1-3; no reliable D call. The CDR3 runs to 12 residues. Deletions cut 3 bases from V and 5 bases from J, with 5 bases between.

In its sample, this clonotype was seen many times. The V call is TRBV18, the J call TRBJ2-5; D gene uncertain. The germline V and J ends were trimmed by 1 base and 1 base, with 7 bases remaining between them. CDR1 is KGHSH and CDR2 is LQKENI in the germline V gene. The CDR3 runs 14 residues. CDR3 loop: CASSPLYRQETQYF. The CDR3 DNA is TGTGCCAGCTCACCACTGTACCGCCAAGAGACCCAGTACTTC.